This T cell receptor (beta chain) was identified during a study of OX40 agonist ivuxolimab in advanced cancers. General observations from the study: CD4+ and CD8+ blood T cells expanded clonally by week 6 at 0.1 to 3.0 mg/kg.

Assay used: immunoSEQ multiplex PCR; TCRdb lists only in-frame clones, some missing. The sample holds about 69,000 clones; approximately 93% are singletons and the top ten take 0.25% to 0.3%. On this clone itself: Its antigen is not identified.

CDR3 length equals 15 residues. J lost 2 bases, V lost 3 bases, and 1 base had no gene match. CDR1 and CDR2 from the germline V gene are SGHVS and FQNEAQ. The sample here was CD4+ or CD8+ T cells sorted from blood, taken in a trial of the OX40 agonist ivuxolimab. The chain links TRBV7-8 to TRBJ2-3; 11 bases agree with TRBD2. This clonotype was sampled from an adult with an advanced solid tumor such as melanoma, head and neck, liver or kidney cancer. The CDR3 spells CASSLGLAVTDTQYF. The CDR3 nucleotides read TGTGCCAGCAGCTTGGGACTAGCGGTCACAGATACGCAGTATTTT.